The 8 T cell receptor beta chains in this list originate from one sample, sequenced in a study of control samples from healthy donors and cancer patients. Sequenced by immunoSEQ multiplex PCR; TCRdb stores in-frame clones only, minus some. There are 110,000 or so clones in the sample; about four fifths occur only once, and about 13% lies in the top ten. Sequencing was done on a sample of blood. These receptors originate from a woman between 50 and 59 years old in good health.

This chain connects TRBV5-6 to TRBJ1-2; D may be TRBD1 (6 bases). This CDR3 is built from 15 residues. V lost 0 bases to trimming and J lost 3 bases, with 12 bases between them. Per germline, CDR1 SGHDT and CDR2 YYEEEE. The CDR3 spells CASSLGQDEYYGYTF. The CDR3 DNA reads TGTGCCAGCAGCTTGGGACAGGATGAGTACTATGGCTACACCTTC.

This clone was picked up a small number of times. The chain carries TRBV27 and TRBJ1-4; the D is unclear. This CDR3 is 14 amino acids long. Trimming left V 5 bases short and J 3 bases short, with 10 bases between. CDR1 is MNHEY, CDR2 SMNVEV, per germline (reference sequence). The CDR3 bases are TGTGCCAGCAGTCCGACATACTCTAATGAAAAACTGTTTTTT. It codes for CASSPTYSNEKLFF.

J is TRBJ1-2 and V is TRBV5-6, with 7 bases lining up with TRBD1. Germline trimming cut 4 bases from V and 0 bases from J; bases unmatched to any gene: 9. The germline gives CDR1 SGHDT, CDR2 YYEEEE. The CDR3 extends over 16 amino acids. The DNA of the CDR3 is TGTGCCAGCAGCGCACAGACAGGGACCGCTAACTATGGCTACACCTTC. Translating gives CASSAQTGTANYGYTF.

The rearrangement links TRBV5-4 to TRBJ2-5; 8 nucleotides align to TRBD2. Germline V CDR1 and CDR2: SGHNT, YYREEE (reference sequence). V shed 4 bases, J shed 6 bases, and the junction held 11 bases outside the gene matches. The length of the CDR3 is 15 residues. CDR3 nucleotides: TGTGCCAGCAGCACCGGGACTAGTGACGCGCAGACCCAGTACTTC. Its translation: CASSTGTSDAQTQYF.

This chain uses TRBV29-1 with TRBJ2-7; weak D call: TRBD1 (6 bases). Germline CDR1 SQVTM, CDR2 ANQGSEA. V gave up 4 bases and J gave up 6 bases, with 13 bases separating them. This CDR3 is built from 12 residues. The CDR3 coding sequence is TGCAGCGTTGTCCAGGGGACGGCCGAGCAGTACTTC. It yields the protein CSVVQGTAEQYF.

The genes are TRBV15 and TRBJ2-1, with D unresolved. In germline, CDR1 is LNHNV, CDR2 YYDKDF (reference sequence). V dropped 1 base and J dropped 15 bases, with 13 bases sitting between them. This CDR3 comprises 12 residues. CDR3 coding DNA: TGTGCCACCAGCAGAGGGTCGGAGATGGGGTTCTTC. Its protein is CATSRGSEMGFF.

The V gene is TRBV19, the J gene TRBJ1-1; D gene unclear. The CDR3 totals 14 residues. Germline V lookup: CDR1 LNHDA, CDR2 SQIVND (reference sequence). Trimming took off 3 bases at V and 3 bases at J, with 11 bases between the two ends. This CDR3 is CASSINSLYTEAFF. As DNA, the CDR3 is TGTGCCAGTAGTATTAACAGCTTATACACTGAAGCTTTCTTT.

J is TRBJ1-1 and V is TRBV29-1; TRBD1 aligns across 8 bases. The CDR3 covers 13 residues. Germline lookup yields CDR1 SQVTM and CDR2 ANQGSEA. Trimming took 6 bases from V and 1 from J; bases not matched to a gene: 4. CDR3 loop: CSVSTGGNTEAFF. CDR3 nucleotide sequence: TGCAGCGTCTCAACAGGGGGGAACACTGAAGCTTTCTTT.